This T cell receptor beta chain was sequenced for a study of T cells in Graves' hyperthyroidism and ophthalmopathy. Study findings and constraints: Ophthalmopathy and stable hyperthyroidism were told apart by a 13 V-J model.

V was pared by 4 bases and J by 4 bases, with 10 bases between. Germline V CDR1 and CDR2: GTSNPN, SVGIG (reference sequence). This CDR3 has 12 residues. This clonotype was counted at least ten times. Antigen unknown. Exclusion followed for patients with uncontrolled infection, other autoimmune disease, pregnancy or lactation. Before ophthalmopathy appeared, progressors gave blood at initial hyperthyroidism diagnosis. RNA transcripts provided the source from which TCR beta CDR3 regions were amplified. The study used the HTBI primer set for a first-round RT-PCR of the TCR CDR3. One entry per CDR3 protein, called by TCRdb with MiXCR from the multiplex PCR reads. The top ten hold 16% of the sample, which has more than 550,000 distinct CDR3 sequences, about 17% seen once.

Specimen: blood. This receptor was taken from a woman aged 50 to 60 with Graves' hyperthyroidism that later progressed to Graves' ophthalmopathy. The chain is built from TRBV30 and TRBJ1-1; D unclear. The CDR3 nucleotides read TGTGCCTGGATCACGACTAGCACTGAAGCTTTCTTT. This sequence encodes CAWITTSTEAFF.